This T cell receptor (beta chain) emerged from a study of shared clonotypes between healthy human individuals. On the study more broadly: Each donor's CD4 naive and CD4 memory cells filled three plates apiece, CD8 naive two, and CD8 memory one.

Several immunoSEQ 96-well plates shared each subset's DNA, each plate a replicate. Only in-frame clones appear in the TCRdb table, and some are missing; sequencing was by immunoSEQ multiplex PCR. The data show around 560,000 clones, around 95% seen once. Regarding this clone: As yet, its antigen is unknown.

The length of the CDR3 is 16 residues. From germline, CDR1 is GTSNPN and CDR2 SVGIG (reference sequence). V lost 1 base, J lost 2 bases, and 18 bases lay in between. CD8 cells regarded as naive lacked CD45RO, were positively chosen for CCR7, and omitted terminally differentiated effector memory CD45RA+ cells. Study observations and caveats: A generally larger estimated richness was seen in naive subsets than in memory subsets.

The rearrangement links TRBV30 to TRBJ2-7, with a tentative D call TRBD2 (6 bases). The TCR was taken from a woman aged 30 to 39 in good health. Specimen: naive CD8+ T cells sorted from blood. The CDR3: CAWSAAGTLEPYEQYF. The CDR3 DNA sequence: TGTGCCTGGAGTGCGGCAGGGACTCTCGAGCCCTACGAGCAGTACTTC.